Following are 16 T cell receptor beta chains from one sample sequenced in a study of CD8 T cells in Susac syndrome. The authors reverse transcribed roughly 0.45 to 1 ug RNA with random hexamers. TCRdb processed the immunoSEQ multiplex PCR reads anew with MiXCR; each CDR3 protein has one entry. The sample has approximately 280,000 distinct CDR3 sequences; around 84% are singletons. What was sequenced was CD8+ T cells from PBMCs. The receptors were sampled from a human donor with multiple sclerosis.

In this sample, this clonotype turned up a few times. The rearrangement uses TRBV6-1 and TRBJ2-7; 8 bases fit TRBD2. The V segment lost 5 bases and the J segment 0 bases; nucleotides outside the gene matches: 3. Germline V gives CDR1 MNHNS, CDR2 SASEGT. The CDR3 length is 14 residues. The CDR3 protein is CASSFTSGSYEQYF. In DNA, the CDR3 is TGTGCCAGCAGTTTCACTAGCGGCTCCTACGAGCAGTACTTC.

The chain is built from TRBV29-1 and TRBJ2-5, with D unclear. V was trimmed by 0 bases and J by 0 bases, leaving 17 bases between them. Germline V CDR1 and CDR2: SQVTM, ANQGSEA. The CDR3 is made up of 17 amino acids. CDR3 residues: CSVEDGEAAPHQETQYF. The CDR3 DNA follows: TGCAGCGTTGAAGATGGAGAGGCAGCCCCCCACCAAGAGACCCAGTACTTC.

This chain links TRBV28 with TRBJ2-5, with 9 bases aligning to TRBD1. The ends lost 5 bases at V and 5 bases at J; junction bases unmatched: 18. The CDR3 has 18 amino acids. Germline V gene data show CDR1 as MDHEN and CDR2 as SYDVKM. The CDR3 here is CASSPPGQGPSNGETQYF. In DNA form, the CDR3 reads TGTGCCAGCAGTCCCCCAGGACAGGGGCCGTCGAATGGGGAGACCCAGTACTTC.

The chain joins TRBV27 to TRBJ2-4; tentative D call: TRBD1 (6 bases). The CDR3 is 16 residues long. V dropped 6 bases and J dropped 8 bases, with 23 bases sitting between them. From germline, CDR1 is MNHEY and CDR2 SMNVEV (reference sequence). The CDR3 spells CASSPPNRVQRDIQYF. In DNA, the CDR3 is TGTGCCAGCAGCCCTCCGAACAGGGTACAAAGGGACATTCAGTACTTC.

The CDR3: CASSFPGTMPEAFF. In nucleotides, the CDR3 is TGTGCCAGTAGTTTTCCGGGGACGATGCCTGAAGCTTTCTTT. This chain joins TRBV19 and TRBJ1-1; D possibly corresponds to TRBD1 (5 bases). Germline lookup yields CDR1 LNHDA and CDR2 SQIVND (reference sequence). V was shortened by 5 bases and J by 6 bases, with 16 bases between the two germline ends. This CDR3 has 14 residues.

This chain connects TRBV12-3 or TRBV12-4 to TRBJ1-1; D gene uncertain. Trimming cost V 3 bases and J 3 bases, with 11 bases left between them. The CDR3 has 14 residues. The chain's CDR3 is CASSFRPRDTEAFF. CDR3 coding DNA: TGTGCCAGCAGTTTTCGCCCGAGGGACACTGAAGCTTTCTTT.

The chain recombines TRBV24-1 with TRBJ2-2; D remains unclear. V was pared by 9 bases and J by 3 bases, with 13 bases between. CDR1 KGHDR and CDR2 SFDVKD come from the germline V gene. The CDR3 sequence is 14 residues long. Written as DNA, the CDR3 is TGTGCCACCGCTGGCGAGTTTGACACCGGGGAGCTGTTTTTT. Translation: CATAGEFDTGELFF.

The chain recombines TRBV12-3 or TRBV12-4 with TRBJ2-1, with 7 bases identical to TRBD1. V was clipped by 5 bases and J by 3 bases; unmatched bases: 19. There are 19 residues in the CDR3. CDR3 DNA sequence: TGTGCCAGCAGTGCCGGGACAGACCACAGTACCTTTATCTACAATGAGCAGTTCTTC. Translating gives CASSAGTDHSTFIYNEQFF.

V usage is TRBV12-3 or TRBV12-4 and J usage is TRBJ1-5; no reliable D call. This CDR3 contains 14 residues. Trimming took 11 bases from V and 0 from J, leaving 14 bases between them. Here the CDR3 reads CAPLQTTSNQPQHF. CDR3 nucleotide sequence: TGTGCCCCCCTGCAGACAACTAGCAATCAGCCCCAGCATTTT.

The chain has TRBV5-1 and TRBJ1-2, with 10 bases lining up with TRBD1. The CDR3 is 16 residues long. Germline CDR1 reads SGHRS; CDR2 reads YFSETQ. Germline trimming cut 7 bases from V and 3 bases from J; bases unmatched to any gene: 12. This chain's CDR3 is CASGSDRDRGDYGYTF. The CDR3, as DNA: TGCGCCAGCGGATCCGACCGGGACAGGGGTGACTATGGCTACACCTTC.

This clonotype showed up just once. The chain couples TRBV27 to TRBJ2-2; 11 nucleotides align to TRBD2. V was pared by 5 bases and J by 9 bases, with 8 bases of the junction left unmatched. This CDR3 is built from 15 residues. Per germline, CDR1 MNHEY and CDR2 SMNVEV (reference sequence). CDR3 bases: TGTGCCAGCAGTCCCAGACTAGCGGGGCACCGGGAGCTGTTTTTT. Translated: CASSPRLAGHRELFF.

As to this clonotype: An end of the junction differs from the germline gene, which may be a read error. The CDR3 nucleotides are TGTGTCAGCAGTAAAACCGGGACAGGGTTCAATCAGCCCCAGCATTTT. This codes for CVSSKTGTGFNQPQHF. The chain links TRBV27 to TRBJ1-5, with 9 bases matching TRBD1. The V gene's germline CDR1 is MNHEY and CDR2 SMNVEV (reference sequence). The CDR3 is 16 amino acids.

The V call is TRBV6-2 or TRBV6-3, the J call TRBJ1-5; D may be TRBD1 (6 bases). The CDR3 spans 11 residues. Per germline, CDR1 MNHEY and CDR2 SVGEGT. With 4 bases removed from V and 11 bases from J, the gap between germline ends came to 9 bases. This chain's CDR3 is CASSWDKTQHF. The DNA of the CDR3 is TGTGCCAGCAGTTGGGACAAGACCCAGCATTTT.

V usage is TRBV9 and J usage is TRBJ1-4; no reliable D call. V was cut by 0 bases and J by 2 bases, with 11 bases left in between. Germline CDR1 is SGDLS and CDR2 is YYNGEE. The CDR3 runs to 16 residues. CDR3 sequence (DNA): TGTGCCAGCAGCGTAGAGGGAACCGCGACTAATGAAAAACTGTTTTTT. Amino acid sequence: CASSVEGTATNEKLFF.

The CDR3 nucleotides are TGTGCCAGTAGAGGAGGTCGACAGCTCAATGAGCAGTTCTTC. As protein: CASRGGRQLNEQFF. This chain links TRBV19 with TRBJ2-1; the D call may be TRBD1 or TRBD2 (5 bases each). V gave up 6 bases and J gave up 6 bases, with 15 bases separating them. The CDR3 runs 14 residues. Per germline, CDR1 LNHDA and CDR2 SQIVND (reference sequence).

The genes are TRBV4-1 and TRBJ1-3; a possible D gene is TRBD1 (5 bases). V dropped 0 bases and J dropped 0 bases, with 15 bases sitting between them. CDR1 is MGHRA, CDR2 YSYEKL, per germline. This CDR3 has 18 residues. The CDR3 sequence: CASSQEQAQRYSGNTIYF. Here the CDR3 DNA reads TGCGCCAGCAGCCAAGAACAGGCGCAGCGATACTCTGGAAACACCATATATTTT.